This TCR beta chain was profiled in a study of OX40 agonist ivuxolimab in advanced cancers. Study-wide context: Anti-PD-1, anti-PD-L1 or anti-CTLA-4 therapy given earlier was allowed, and 40% had some.

Sequencing was performed with immunoSEQ multiplex PCR; in TCRdb, only in-frame clones are kept and a portion is missing. The sample has approximately 99,000 clones; roughly nine tenths are singletons. The V and J ends lost 7 bases and 0 bases, in that order; junction bases with no gene match: 7. The CDR3 sequence is 15 residues long. Germline CDR1 is SEHNR and CDR2 is FQNEAQ (reference sequence). The chain joins TRBV7-9 to TRBJ1-1; 8 bases are a match to TRBD1. The TCR sequence derives from an adult with an advanced solid tumor such as melanoma, head and neck, liver or kidney cancer. The material sequenced was CD4+ or CD8+ T cells sorted from blood, taken in a trial of the OX40 agonist ivuxolimab. CDR3 loop: CASNDRGPLNTEAFF. The CDR3 DNA reads as TGTGCCAGCAACGACAGGGGCCCTTTGAACACTGAAGCTTTCTTT.